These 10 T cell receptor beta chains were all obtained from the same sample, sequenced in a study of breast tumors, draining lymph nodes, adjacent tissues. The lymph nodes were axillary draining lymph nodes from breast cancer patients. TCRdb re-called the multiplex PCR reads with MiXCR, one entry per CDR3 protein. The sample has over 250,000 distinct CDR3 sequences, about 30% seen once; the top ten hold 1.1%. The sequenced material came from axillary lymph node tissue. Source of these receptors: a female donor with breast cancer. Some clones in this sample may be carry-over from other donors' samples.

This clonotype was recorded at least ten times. CDR3 nucleotide sequence: TGTGCCAGCAGCCAAGTTGTGTTAGCGGGCCGCCAGATCCAAGAGACCCAGTACTTC. Translating gives CASSQVVLAGRQIQETQYF. The chain recombines TRBV4-2 with TRBJ2-5; 7 bases agree with TRBD2. This CDR3 spans 19 amino acids. Germline assignment: CDR1 LGHNA and CDR2 YNFKEQ. Germline trimming cut 1 base from V and 1 base from J; bases unmatched to any gene: 15.

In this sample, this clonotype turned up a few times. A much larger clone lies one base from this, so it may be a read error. The CDR3 reads CSARGDMREPFF. CDR3 coding DNA: TGCAGTGCTAGAGGGGACATGAGGGAGCCGTTCTTC. The J gene is TRBJ2-1, the V gene TRBV20-1; D is possibly TRBD1 (6 bases). The CDR3 is 12 residues long. Germline assignment: CDR1 DFQATT and CDR2 SNEGSKA (reference sequence).

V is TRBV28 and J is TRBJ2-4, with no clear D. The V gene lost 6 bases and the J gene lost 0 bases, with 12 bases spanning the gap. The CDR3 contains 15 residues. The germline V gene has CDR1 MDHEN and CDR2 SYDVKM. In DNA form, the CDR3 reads TGTGCCAGCAGCCAAAATTGGGGAGCCAAAAACATTCAGTACTTC. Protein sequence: CASSQNWGAKNIQYF.

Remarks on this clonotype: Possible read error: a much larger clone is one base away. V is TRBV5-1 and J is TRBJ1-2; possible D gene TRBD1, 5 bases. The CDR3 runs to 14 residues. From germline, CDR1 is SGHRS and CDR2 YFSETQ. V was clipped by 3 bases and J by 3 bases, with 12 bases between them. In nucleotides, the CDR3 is TGCGCCAGCAGCTCCAGACGGGGGGACTATGGCTACACCTTC. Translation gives CASSSRRGDYGYTF.

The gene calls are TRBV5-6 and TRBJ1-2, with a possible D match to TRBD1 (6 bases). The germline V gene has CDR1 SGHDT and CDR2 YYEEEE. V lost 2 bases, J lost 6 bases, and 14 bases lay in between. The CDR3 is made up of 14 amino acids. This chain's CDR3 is CASSFLGGADGYTF. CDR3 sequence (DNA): TGTGCCAGCAGCTTTCTTGGGGGGGCGGATGGCTACACCTTC.

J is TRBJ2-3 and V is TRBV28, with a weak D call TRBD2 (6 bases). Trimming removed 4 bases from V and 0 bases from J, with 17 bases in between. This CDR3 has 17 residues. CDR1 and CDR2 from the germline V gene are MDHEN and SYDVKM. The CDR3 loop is CASSSANSGTSTDTQYF. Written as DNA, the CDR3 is TGTGCCAGCAGTTCAGCCAATAGCGGAACTAGCACAGATACGCAGTATTTT.

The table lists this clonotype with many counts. CDR3 nucleotides: TGCAGTGCTAGCGGACTAGGAATCACAGATACGCAGTATTTT. Its translation is CSASGLGITDTQYF. The gene calls are TRBV20-1 and TRBJ2-3; 7 bases agree with TRBD2. Germline V gene lookup returns CDR1 DFQATT and CDR2 SNEGSKA (reference sequence). Unmatched junction bases numbered 5, after V lost 3 bases and J lost 2 bases. The CDR3 consists of 14 residues.

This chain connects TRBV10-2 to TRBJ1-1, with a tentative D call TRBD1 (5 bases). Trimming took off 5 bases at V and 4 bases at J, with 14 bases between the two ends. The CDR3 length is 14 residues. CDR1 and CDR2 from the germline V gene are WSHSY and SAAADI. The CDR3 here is CASSPQGTGTEAFF. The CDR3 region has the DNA TGCGCCAGCAGTCCCCAGGGAACGGGCACTGAAGCTTTCTTT.

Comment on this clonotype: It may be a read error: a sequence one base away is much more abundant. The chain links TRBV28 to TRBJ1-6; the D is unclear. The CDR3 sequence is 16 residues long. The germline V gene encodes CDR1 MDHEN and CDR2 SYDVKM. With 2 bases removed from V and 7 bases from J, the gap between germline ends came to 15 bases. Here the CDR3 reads CASSLTFSGNNSPLHF. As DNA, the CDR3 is TGTGCCAGCAGTTTAACGTTCTCGGGCAACAATTCACCCCTCCACTTT.

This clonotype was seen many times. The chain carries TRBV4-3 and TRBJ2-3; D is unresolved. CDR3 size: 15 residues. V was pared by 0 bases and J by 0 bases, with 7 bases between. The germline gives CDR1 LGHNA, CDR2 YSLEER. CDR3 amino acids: CASSQDPLSTDTQYF. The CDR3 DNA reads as TGCGCCAGCAGCCAAGATCCCCTTAGCACAGATACGCAGTATTTT.